Below, 8 T cell receptor beta chains from the same sample are listed, as sequenced in a study of graft-versus-host responses after intestinal transplantation (dated by TCRdb to the early 2020s). Library generation was performed with the immunoSEQ multiplex PCR assay. This immuneACCESS table, as held by TCRdb, lists in-frame sequences with V and J called but not all clones. Of the missing ones, under half trace to an unresolved V gene in checked studies; the others have no known cause. The sample table shows about 120,000 clones, and approximately 96% are seen once. The ten largest make up roughly 3% of the sample. These receptors' antigens are unknown. According to the study, the label for this sample's time point signals: cells obtained before transplantation from donor or recipient. The sample in question was unstimulated CD8+ T cells sorted from spleen or lymph node cells, obtained before intestinal transplant. The receptors were gathered from a human donor who received an intestinal transplant.

The chain employs TRBV13 and TRBJ2-1, with 7 bases aligning to TRBD1. The CDR3 is 14 amino acids. The germline CDR1 and CDR2 sequences are PRHDT and FYEKMQ (reference sequence). Trimming removed 5 bases from V and 7 bases from J; junction bases left unmatched: 8. CDR3 protein: CASSPMDRLNEQFF. CDR3 DNA sequence: TGTGCCAGCAGCCCAATGGACAGGTTGAATGAGCAGTTCTTC.

The chain joins TRBV28 to TRBJ2-3; D not certain. This CDR3 region has 15 residues. With 5 bases removed from V and 0 bases from J, the gap between germline ends came to 12 bases. Per the germline V gene, CDR1 is MDHEN and CDR2 is SYDVKM. The CDR3, as DNA: TGTGCCAGCAGTGCAAGTGGGTCTAGCACAGATACGCAGTATTTT. Its protein is CASSASGSSTDTQYF.

The chain joins TRBV5-1 to TRBJ1-1; D is undetermined. The CDR3 runs 15 residues. The V end was cut by 1 base, the J end by 0 bases, with 10 bases between. The V gene's germline CDR1 is SGHRS and CDR2 YFSETQ. CDR3 amino acids: CASSLLGRVNTEAFF. The CDR3 nucleotides read TGCGCCAGCAGCTTGCTGGGTCGCGTGAACACTGAAGCTTTCTTT.

The chain uses TRBV19 and TRBJ1-2; no reliable D call. V lost 3 bases to trimming and J lost 4 bases, with 9 bases between them. Germline loops: CDR1 LNHDA, CDR2 SQIVND (reference sequence). The CDR3 runs to 13 residues. This CDR3 reads CASSIGQLYGYTF. CDR3 bases: TGTGCCAGTAGTATCGGGCAACTCTATGGCTACACCTTC.

The chain has TRBV4-1 and TRBJ2-7; D gene unclear. The CDR3 spans 13 residues. Trimming took off 0 bases at V and 7 bases at J, with 10 bases between the two ends. CDR1 is MGHRA and CDR2 is YSYEKL in the germline V gene. In DNA form, the CDR3 reads TGCGCCAGCAGCCAAGATCTCCCCTTGGAGCAGTACTTC. Translated: CASSQDLPLEQYF.

This rearrangement joins TRBV4-1 to TRBJ2-1, with D possibly being TRBD1 or TRBD2 (7 bases each). Trimming cost V 2 bases and J 2 bases, with 19 bases left between them. This CDR3 is built from 18 residues. CDR1 and CDR2 from the germline V gene are MGHRA and YSYEKL. CDR3 nucleotide sequence: TGCGCCAGCAGCCAAAGCTGGGGGGAGGGGGCCACCTACAATGAGCAGTTCTTC. Residues: CASSQSWGEGATYNEQFF.

This chain uses TRBV27 with TRBJ2-1, with 11 bases fitting TRBD2. The CDR3 loop spans 15 amino acids. CDR1 and CDR2 (germline): MNHEY, SMNVEV (reference sequence). J lost 5 bases, V lost 9 bases, and 9 bases had no gene match. CDR3 protein: CASCLRLAGNNEQFF. Here the CDR3 DNA reads TGTGCCAGTTGTCTTAGACTAGCGGGAAACAATGAGCAGTTCTTC.

The gene calls are TRBV6-4 and TRBJ2-3; D possibly uses TRBD1 or TRBD2 (5 bases each). Germline V lookup: CDR1 MRHNA, CDR2 SNTAGT. This CDR3 comprises 14 residues. Trimming left V 2 bases short and J 5 bases short, with 11 bases between. DNA for the CDR3: TGTGCCAGCAGTGACCGGCCAGGGAGAGATACGCAGTATTTT. Translating it yields CASSDRPGRDTQYF.